This T cell receptor (beta chain) comes out of a study of T-cell reconstitution after alpha-beta-depleted transplantation in children. The CDR3 is made up of 15 amino acids. The germline V gene encodes CDR1 SGHVS and CDR2 FNYEAQ. V was clipped by 4 bases and J by 2 bases, with 13 bases between them. As it was prepared, the TCRbeta library received unique molecular identifiers. In TCRdb, the PCR reads were re-called with MiXCR into one record per CDR3 protein. Counted here are 220,000 or so distinct CDR3 sequences, around 7.8% occurring once; the ten biggest clones make up about 6.4%. The sample holds many counts of this clonotype. Its antigen is unknown. Study conclusions and caveats: Some patients owed their high day-60 TCRbeta diversity to surviving recipient T cells and thymic progenitors. Alpha-beta T cells present about two months after transplant were reported to originate from several hundred expanded graft clones. Newly made T cells mostly supplied T-cell counts and diversity one year after transplant.

The chain recombines TRBV7-6 with TRBJ2-3; D gene uncertain. The sequence was collected from a male patient under 18 who had a stem cell transplant for acute lymphoblastic leukemia, so the T cells may come from the graft donor. The sample consisted of PBMCs, mostly from graft donor cells, taken 180 days after TCRalphabeta/CD19-depleted stem cell transplant. CDR3 sequence reads: CASSSAGWDTDTQYF. The DNA of the CDR3 is TGTGCCAGCAGCTCCGCAGGTTGGGACACAGATACGCAGTATTTT.